A single T cell receptor (beta chain) is shown here with its context. Its target is unknown. Pooling of second doses given at about 4 or about 12 weeks was done. These data originate in a study of T cell responses to AZD1222 COVID-19 vaccine. Overall study findings and caveats: At study baseline, merely five or six AZD1222 recipients were seropositive. With two AZD1222 doses given, Spike-specific TCR breadth and depth both rose. CD4 TCRs associated with vaccination spanned spike, dominating at 160-218 and 743-854.

The method was immunoSEQ multiplex PCR; TCRdb's version includes in-frame clones alone and lacks a portion of them. The sample lists roughly 110,000 clones, roughly 90% occurring once. The sample in question was peripheral blood, obtained 28 days after the second AZD1222 dose. This sequence originates from an adult who received the AZD1222 COVID-19 vaccine.

CDR3 amino acids: CASSTRNLGSTYEQYF. The CDR3 DNA reads as TGCGCCAGCAGCACTAGAAATCTAGGCTCAACGTACGAGCAGTACTTC. The chain combines TRBV5-1 with TRBJ2-7; perhaps TRBD2 as D (5 bases). CDR1 is SGHRS, CDR2 YFSETQ, per germline. The CDR3 loop spans 16 amino acids. Deletions cut 4 bases from V and 4 bases from J, with 21 bases between. The full variable domain, its missing parts supplied by reference TRBV5-1 and TRBJ2-7, is KAGVTQTPRYLIKTRGQQVTLSCSPISGHRSVSWYQQTPGQGLQFLFEYFSETQRNKGNFPGRFSGRQFSNSRSEMNVSTLELGDSALYLCASSTRNLGSTYEQYFGPGTRLTVT.